The clone carrying this T cell receptor beta chain has more than one count but fewer than ten. The CDR3 length is 18 residues. Germline CDR1 is LGHNA and CDR2 is YSLEER. The V segment lost 2 bases and the J segment 7 bases; nucleotides outside the gene matches: 12. At sampling all donors were nominally healthy, likely with unrecorded immune exposures. The data originate from a study of cytomegalovirus exposure and HLA in healthy donors. PCR was performed using 60 Vbeta and 13 Jbeta primers. Using immunoSEQ multiplex PCR, the repertoire was profiled, and TCRdb retains in-frame clones only, with some absent. This sample carries 200,000 to 250,000 clones, almost 80% of them seen once, and the ten largest clones take roughly 1.9%.

The chain recombines TRBV4-3 with TRBJ2-1, with 12 bases lining up with TRBD2. Sequencing input: PBMCs. The clonotype originates from a man in his late teens or twenties in good health and CMV-seronegative. As DNA, the CDR3 is TGCGCCAGCAGCCAAAGGGGGCTAGCGGGGGGGCAGCGGAATGAGCAGTTCTTC. It specifies CASSQRGLAGGQRNEQFF.